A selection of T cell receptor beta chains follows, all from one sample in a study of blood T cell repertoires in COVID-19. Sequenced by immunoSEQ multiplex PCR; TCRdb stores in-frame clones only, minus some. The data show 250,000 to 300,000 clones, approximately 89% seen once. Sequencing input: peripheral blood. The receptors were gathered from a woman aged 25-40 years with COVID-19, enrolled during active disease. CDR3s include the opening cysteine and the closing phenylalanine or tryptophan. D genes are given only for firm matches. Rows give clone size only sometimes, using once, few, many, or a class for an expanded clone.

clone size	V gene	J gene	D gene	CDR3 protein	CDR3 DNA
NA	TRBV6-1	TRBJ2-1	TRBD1	CASSEWDRGDPRGFF	TGTGCCAGCAGTGAATGGGACAGGGGAGATCCGAGAGGGTTCTTC
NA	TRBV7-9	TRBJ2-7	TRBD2	CASGRHGGAGSYEQYF	TGTGCCAGCGGACGCCACGGGGGGGCTGGGTCCTACGAGCAGTACTTC
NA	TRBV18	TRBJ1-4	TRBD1	CASSPGQGATNEKLFF	TGTGCCAGCTCCCCTGGACAGGGGGCAACTAATGAAAAACTGTTTTTT
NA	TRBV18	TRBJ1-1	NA	CASSLTGVNTEAFF	TGTGCCAGCTCACTAACGGGAGTGAACACTGAAGCTTTCTTT
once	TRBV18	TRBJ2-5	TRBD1	CASSPITGGLQETQYF	TGTGCCAGCTCACCAATAACAGGGGGCTTACAAGAGACCCAGTACTTC
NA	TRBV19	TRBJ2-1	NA	CATSTGWSLDEQFF	TGTGCCACCTCGACAGGATGGTCACTAGATGAGCAGTTCTTC
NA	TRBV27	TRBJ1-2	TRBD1	CASSPRDRGYGYTF	TGTGCCAGCAGTCCCCGGGACAGGGGCTATGGCTACACCTTC
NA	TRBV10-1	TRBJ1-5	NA	CASSERHLAYSNQPQHF	TGCGCCAGCAGTGAGAGACACCTAGCCTATAGCAATCAGCCCCAGCATTTT
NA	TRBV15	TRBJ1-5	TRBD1	CATSRNRGHQPQHF	TGTGCCACCAGCAGAAACAGGGGCCATCAGCCCCAGCATTTT
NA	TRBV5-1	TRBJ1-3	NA	CASSLDSTSGNTIYF	TGCGCCAGCAGCTTGGACAGCACCTCTGGAAACACCATATATTTT
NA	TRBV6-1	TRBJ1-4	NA	CASSEEWSLNEKLFF	TGTGCCAGCAGTGAAGAGTGGAGTCTGAATGAAAAACTGTTTTTT
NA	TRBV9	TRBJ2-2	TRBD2	CASSTGTRDTGELFF	TGTGCCAGCAGTACCGGGACTAGGGACACCGGGGAGCTGTTTTTT
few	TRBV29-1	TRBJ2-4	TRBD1	CSIRDRVADIQYF	TGCAGCATCCGGGACAGGGTCGCGGACATTCAGTACTTC
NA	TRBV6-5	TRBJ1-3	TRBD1	CASTDGTARNTIYF	TGTGCCAGCACCGACGGGACAGCCCGAAACACCATATATTTT
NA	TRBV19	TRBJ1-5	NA	CASSIPGNQPQHF	TGTGCCAGTAGTATCCCCGGGAATCAGCCCCAGCATTTT
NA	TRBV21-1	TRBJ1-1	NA	CASSPSARTAKLYEAFF	TGTGCCAGCAGCCCCTCGGCAAGGACAGCCAAATTATATGAAGCTTTCTTT
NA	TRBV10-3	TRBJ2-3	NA	CAISERGGTSTGPQYF	TGTGCCATCAGTGAGAGGGGGGGGACCTCTACGGGTCCGCAGTATTTT
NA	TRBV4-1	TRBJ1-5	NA	CASSQASGVSNQPQHF	TGCGCCAGCAGCCAAGCCTCAGGGGTGAGCAATCAGCCCCAGCATTTT
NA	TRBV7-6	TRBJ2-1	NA	CASSLGRASYNEQFF	TGTGCCAGCAGCTTAGGCAGGGCCAGCTACAATGAGCAGTTCTTC
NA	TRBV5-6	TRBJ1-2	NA	CASSFRHRGGWGYTF	TGTGCCAGCAGCTTCCGACACCGGGGGGGATGGGGCTACACCTTC
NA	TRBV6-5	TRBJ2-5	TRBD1	CASSYGTGGGETQYF	TGTGCCAGCAGCTATGGGACAGGGGGCGGAGAGACCCAGTACTTC
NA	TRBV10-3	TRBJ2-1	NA	CAIRGDSDLYNEQFF	TGTGCCATCAGAGGGGACTCGGACTTGTACAATGAGCAGTTCTTC
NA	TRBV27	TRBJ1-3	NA	CASSRTQGRGGNTIYF	TGTGCCAGCAGTCGGACTCAGGGGAGAGGAGGAAACACCATATATTTT
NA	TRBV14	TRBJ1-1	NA	CASSRQGRNTEAFF	TGTGCCAGCAGCCGTCAGGGGCGGAACACTGAAGCTTTCTTT
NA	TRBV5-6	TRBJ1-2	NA	CASSGGDYGYTF	TGTGCCAGCTCTGGAGGGGACTATGGCTACACCTTC
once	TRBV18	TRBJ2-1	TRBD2	CASSLMTSGGADEQFF	TGTGCCAGCTCACTTATGACTAGCGGGGGGGCAGATGAGCAGTTCTTC
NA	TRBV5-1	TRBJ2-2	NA	CASSLVQAGAGELFF	TGCGCCAGCAGCTTGGTCCAGGCAGGGGCCGGGGAGCTGTTTTTT
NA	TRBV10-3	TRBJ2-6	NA	CAISGQSSGANVLTF	TGTGCCATCAGTGGACAGAGCTCTGGGGCCAACGTCCTGACTTTC
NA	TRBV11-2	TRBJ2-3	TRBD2	CASTAGGLLTTQYF	TGTGCCAGCACAGCGGGGGGGCTACTAACGACGCAGTATTTT
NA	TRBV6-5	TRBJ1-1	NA	CASSYLGRAREAFF	TGTGCCAGCAGTTACTTGGGCAGGGCGAGGGAAGCTTTCTTT
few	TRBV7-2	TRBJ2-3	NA	CASVLASGTDTQYF	TGTGCCAGCGTCCTAGCGTCGGGCACAGATACGCAGTATTTT
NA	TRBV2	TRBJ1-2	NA	CASITLRGPLGYTF	TGTGCCAGCATCACCTTACGGGGTCCGCTGGGCTACACCTTC
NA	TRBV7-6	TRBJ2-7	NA	CASSLAPGREDEQYF	TGTGCCAGCAGCTTAGCGCCCGGAAGGGAGGACGAGCAGTACTTC
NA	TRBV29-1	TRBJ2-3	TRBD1	CSGDWGQGAVVSSDTQYF	TGCAGCGGGGACTGGGGACAGGGGGCCGTCGTTAGTTCAGATACGCAGTATTTT
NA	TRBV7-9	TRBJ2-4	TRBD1	CASSTTAGQGENIQYF	TGTGCCAGCAGCACGACAGCGGGACAGGGTGAAAACATTCAGTACTTC
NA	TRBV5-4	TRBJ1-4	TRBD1	CASSSNRGLNEKLFF	TGTGCCAGCAGCTCAAACAGGGGTTTGAATGAAAAACTGTTTTTT
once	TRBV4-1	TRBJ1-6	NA	CASSQARIYNSPLHF	TGCGCCAGCAGCCAAGCCAGAATCTATAATTCACCCCTCCACTTT
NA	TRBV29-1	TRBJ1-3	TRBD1	CSVTYGQDSIYF	TGCAGCGTAACCTACGGACAGGACAGCATATATTTT
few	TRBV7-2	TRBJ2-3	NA	CASSFTPLPDTQYF	TGTGCCAGCAGCTTCACACCCCTCCCGGATACGCAGTATTTT
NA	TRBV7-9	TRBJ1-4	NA	CASSLAMGADEKLFF	TGTGCCAGCAGCTTAGCAATGGGGGCAGATGAAAAACTGTTTTTT
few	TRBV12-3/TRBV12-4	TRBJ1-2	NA	CASSPDRNYGYTF	TGTGCCAGCAGCCCTGACAGGAACTATGGCTACACCTTC
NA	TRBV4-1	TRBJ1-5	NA	CASRPDRASNQPQHF	TGCGCCAGCAGACCCGACAGAGCTAGCAATCAGCCCCAGCATTTT
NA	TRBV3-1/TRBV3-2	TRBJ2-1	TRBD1	CASSLRTGRYNEQFF	TGTGCCAGCAGCCTTAGGACAGGTCGGTACAATGAGCAGTTCTTC
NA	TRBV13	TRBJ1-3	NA	CASSAQTGFGNTIYF	TGTGCCAGCAGCGCCCAGACAGGTTTTGGAAACACCATATATTTT
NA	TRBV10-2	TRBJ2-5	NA	CASSEVGGEETQYF	TGCGCCAGCAGTGAGGTTGGCGGGGAAGAGACCCAGTACTTC
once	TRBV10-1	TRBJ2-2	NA	CASSESLNTGELFF	TGCGCCAGCAGTGAGTCACTGAACACCGGGGAGCTGTTTTTT
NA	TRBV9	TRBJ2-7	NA	CASSKGIGGVYEQYF	TGTGCCAGCAGCAAAGGGATCGGGGGAGTCTACGAGCAGTACTTC
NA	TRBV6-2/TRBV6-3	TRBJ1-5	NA	CASSPQGWQPQHF	TGTGCCAGCAGCCCGCAGGGATGGCAGCCCCAGCATTTT
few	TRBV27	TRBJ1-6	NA	CASSFLRVPNSPLHF	TGTGCCAGCAGTTTCCTCCGGGTCCCAAATTCACCCCTCCACTTT
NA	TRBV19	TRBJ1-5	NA	CASSIQGLGQPQHF	TGTGCCAGTAGTATACAGGGGCTGGGGCAGCCCCAGCATTTT
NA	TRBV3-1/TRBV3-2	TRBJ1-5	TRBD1	CASSYGQGGQPQHF	TGTGCCAGCAGCTACGGACAGGGGGGACAGCCCCAGCATTTT
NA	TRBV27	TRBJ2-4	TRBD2	CASSLTSGLAKNIQYF	TGTGCCAGCAGTTTGACTAGCGGTTTAGCCAAAAACATTCAGTACTTC
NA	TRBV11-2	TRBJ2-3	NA	CASSIDAGLGGQYF	TGTGCCAGCAGCATCGACGCCGGCCTGGGGGGGCAGTATTTT
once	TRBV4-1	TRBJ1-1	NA	CASSQLDSTQEAFF	TGCGCCAGCAGCCAATTGGACAGCACCCAAGAAGCTTTCTTT
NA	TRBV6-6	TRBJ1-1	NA	CASSYSSVTEAFF	TGTGCCAGCAGTTACTCGTCCGTCACTGAAGCTTTCTTT
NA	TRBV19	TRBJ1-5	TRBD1	CASSTRTGDRLQPQHF	TGTGCCAGTAGTACCCGGACAGGGGATCGGTTACAGCCCCAGCATTTT
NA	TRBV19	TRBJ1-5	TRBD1	CASGRGQGTGQPQHF	TGTGCCAGTGGCCGGGGACAGGGGACGGGTCAGCCCCAGCATTTT
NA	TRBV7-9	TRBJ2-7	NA	CASSLPDWRGSYEQYF	TGTGCCAGCAGCCTTCCGGACTGGAGAGGCTCCTACGAGCAGTACTTC
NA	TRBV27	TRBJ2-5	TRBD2	CASSSLLRGGTETQYF	TGTGCCAGCAGTTCCTTATTGCGGGGGGGCACAGAGACCCAGTACTTC
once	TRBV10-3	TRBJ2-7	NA	CAIRTGSTYEQYF	TGTGCCATCCGCACAGGGAGTACCTACGAGCAGTACTTC